The T cell receptor beta chain described here comes from a study of monozygotic twins with inflammatory bowel disease. Germline V gene data show CDR1 as LNHDA and CDR2 as SQIVND (reference sequence). The CDR3 runs 12 residues. Researchers isolated total RNA from whole blood without sorting T cells. For each CDR3 protein, TCRdb gives one entry from its re-call of the 5' RACE reads, without DNA. Found here are just over 300,000 distinct CDR3 sequences; the top ten clones hold roughly 5.3%. Turning to this clonotype: Its antigen is currently unknown.

Study-wide points: Resolution of different T cell subtypes was not achieved.

This chain joins TRBV19 and TRBJ2-4. The sample consisted of blood. This receptor was identified in a human donor with ulcerative colitis or Crohn's disease, or a healthy co-twin of an affected twin (not recorded which). The CDR3 region is CASNANWGIQYF.